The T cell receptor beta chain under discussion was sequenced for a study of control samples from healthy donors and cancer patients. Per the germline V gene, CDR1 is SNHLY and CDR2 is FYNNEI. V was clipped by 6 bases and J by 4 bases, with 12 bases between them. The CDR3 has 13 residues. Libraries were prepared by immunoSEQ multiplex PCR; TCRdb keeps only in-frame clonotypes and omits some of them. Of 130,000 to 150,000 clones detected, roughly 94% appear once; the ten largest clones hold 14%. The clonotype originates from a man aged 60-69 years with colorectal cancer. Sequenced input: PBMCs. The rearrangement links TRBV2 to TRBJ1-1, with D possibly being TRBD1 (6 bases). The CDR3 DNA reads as TGTGCCAGCAGATACAGGGCGAGCACTGAAGCTTTCTTT. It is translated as CASRYRASTEAFF.